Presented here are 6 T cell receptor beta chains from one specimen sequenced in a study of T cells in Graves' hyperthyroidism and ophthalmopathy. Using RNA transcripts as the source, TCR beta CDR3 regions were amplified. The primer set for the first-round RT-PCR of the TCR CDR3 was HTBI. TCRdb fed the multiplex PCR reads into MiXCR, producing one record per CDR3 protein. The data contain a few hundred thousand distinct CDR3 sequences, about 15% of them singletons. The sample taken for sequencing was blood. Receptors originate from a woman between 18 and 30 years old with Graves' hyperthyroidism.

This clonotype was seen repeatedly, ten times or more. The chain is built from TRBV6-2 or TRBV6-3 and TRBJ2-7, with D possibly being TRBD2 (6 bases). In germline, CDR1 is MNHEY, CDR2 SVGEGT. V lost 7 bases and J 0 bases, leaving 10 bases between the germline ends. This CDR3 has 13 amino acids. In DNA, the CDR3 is TGTGCCAGCAAGCGGGCGAGCTCCTACGAGCAGTACTTC. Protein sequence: CASKRASSYEQYF.

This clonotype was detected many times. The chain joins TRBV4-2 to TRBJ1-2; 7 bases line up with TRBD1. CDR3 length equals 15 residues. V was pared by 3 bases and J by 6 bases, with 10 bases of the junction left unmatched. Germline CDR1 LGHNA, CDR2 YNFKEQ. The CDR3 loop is CASSQRQGAGDGYTF. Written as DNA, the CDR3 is TGTGCCAGCAGCCAGCGACAGGGTGCGGGAGATGGCTACACCTTC.

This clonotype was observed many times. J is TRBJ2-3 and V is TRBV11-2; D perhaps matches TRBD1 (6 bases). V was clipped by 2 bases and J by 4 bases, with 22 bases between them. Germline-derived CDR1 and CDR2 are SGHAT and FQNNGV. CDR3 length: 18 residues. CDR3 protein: CASSLIPNRVNIADTQYF. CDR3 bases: TGTGCCAGCAGCTTAATCCCCAACAGGGTCAATATTGCAGATACGCAGTATTTT.

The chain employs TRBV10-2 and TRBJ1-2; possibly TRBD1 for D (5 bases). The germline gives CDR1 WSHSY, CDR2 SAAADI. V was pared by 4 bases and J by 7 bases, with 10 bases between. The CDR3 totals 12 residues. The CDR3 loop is CASSAGPGGYTF. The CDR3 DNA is TGCGCCAGCAGTGCAGGGCCGGGTGGCTACACCTTC.

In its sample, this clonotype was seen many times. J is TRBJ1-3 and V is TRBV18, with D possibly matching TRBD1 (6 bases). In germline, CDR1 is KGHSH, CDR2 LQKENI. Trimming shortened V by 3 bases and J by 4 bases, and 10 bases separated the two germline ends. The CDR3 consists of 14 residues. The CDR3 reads CASSPKDRGNTIYF. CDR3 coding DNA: TGTGCCAGCTCACCGAAAGACAGGGGAAACACCATATATTTT. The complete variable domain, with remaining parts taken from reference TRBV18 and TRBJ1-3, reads NAGVMQNPRHLVRRRGQEARLRCSPMKGHSHVYWYRQLPEEGLKFMVYLQKENIIDESGMPKERFSAEFPKEGPSILRIQQVVRGDSAAYFCASSPKDRGNTIYFGEGSWLTVV.

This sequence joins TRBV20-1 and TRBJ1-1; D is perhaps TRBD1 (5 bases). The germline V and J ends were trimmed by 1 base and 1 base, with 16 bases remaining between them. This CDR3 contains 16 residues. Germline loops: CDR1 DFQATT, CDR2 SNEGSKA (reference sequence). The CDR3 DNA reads TGCAGTGCTAGAGTAATAGACCAGGGAAAGAACACTGAAGCTTTCTTT. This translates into CSARVIDQGKNTEAFF.